The 27 T cell receptor beta chains presented below share a single source sample, sequenced in a study of blood T cells in healthy people across ages. The use of a sample-barcoded 5' primer and a J-beta primer mix characterized a second PCR of about 7 to 12 cycles. TCRdb called the 5' RACE reads again in MiXCR, with one record for every CDR3 protein. The table includes approximately 900,000 distinct CDR3 sequences, around 48% detected once. Specimen: blood. These receptors came from a young man in good health.

This chain joins TRBV7-2 and TRBJ2-3; possibly TRBD1 for D (5 bases). CDR1 is SGHTA and CDR2 is FQGNSA in the germline V gene. V was shortened by 4 bases and J by 0 bases, with 14 bases between the two germline ends. This CDR3 comprises 16 residues. CDR3 nucleotides: TGTGCCAGCAGCTCCCCAGGGTTTTGGAGCACAGATACGCAGTATTTT. It yields the protein CASSSPGFWSTDTQYF.

The chain combines TRBV4-2 with TRBJ2-1; the match to TRBD2 covers 10 bases. CDR3 length: 18 residues. Looked up from germline, CDR1 is LGHNA and CDR2 is YNFKEQ. V trimming: 0 bases; J trimming: 0 bases; junction bases outside the gene matches: 5. CDR3 sequence reads: CASSQDPAGGLSYNEQFF. Written as DNA, the CDR3 is TGTGCCAGCAGCCAAGATCCAGCGGGGGGGCTCTCCTACAATGAGCAGTTCTTC.

Comment on this clonotype: A read error may be the cause here, since a much bigger clone is one base away. This rearrangement joins TRBV10-3 to TRBJ2-1; a weak D match, TRBD2 (6 bases). The DNA end lines up better with TRBJ2-7; the J call may be wrong. The CDR3 has 15 residues. Germline V CDR1 and CDR2: ENHRY, SYGVKD. As DNA, the CDR3 is TGTGCCATCAGTGAGTCGGGGGGACGGACCTACGAGCAGTACTTC. Protein product: CAISESGGRTYEQYF.

This clonotype was seen a few times. This sequence joins TRBV4-1 and TRBJ1-2; D uncertain. Germline V gene data show CDR1 as MGHRA and CDR2 as YSYEKL. The CDR3 has 15 residues. Trimming pared 1 base from V and 7 bases from J, leaving 16 bases between. The CDR3 region has the DNA TGCGCCAGCAGCCAAGGCGTCGAGAGTTGGTTTGGCTACACCTTC. Translation gives CASSQGVESWFGYTF.

About this clonotype: With a much larger clone just one base away, this may be a read error. The chain uses TRBV29-1 and TRBJ2-5, with 7 bases aligning to TRBD2. This CDR3 contains 15 residues. The germline V gene has CDR1 SQVTM and CDR2 ANQGSEA. Germline trimming cut 2 bases from V and 4 bases from J; bases unmatched to any gene: 10. Here the CDR3 reads CSVEREGYGGETQYF. The CDR3 DNA follows: TGCAGCGTTGAAAGGGAGGGTTATGGGGGAGAGACCCAGTACTTC.

Note on this clonotype: The junction and the germline gene differ at one end; a read error may be behind it. This rearrangement joins TRBV12-3 or TRBV12-4 to TRBJ2-1; 9 nucleotides line up with TRBD2. This CDR3 is built from 16 residues. CDR3 protein: CASTFLAGISCNEQFF. DNA for the CDR3: TGTGCCAGCACCTTCCTAGCGGGGATCTCCTGCAATGAGCAGTTCTTC.

The chain is built from TRBV28 and TRBJ1-4; 9 bases agree with TRBD1. There are 15 residues in the CDR3. V shed 1 base, J shed 7 bases, and the junction held 4 bases outside the gene matches. Germline CDR1 MDHEN, CDR2 SYDVKM. The CDR3 spells CASSLSDRGTEKLFF. DNA for the CDR3: TGTGCCAGCAGTTTATCGGACAGGGGAACTGAAAAACTGTTTTTT.

The chain joins TRBV28 to TRBJ1-5; D uncertain. The V end lost 5 bases, the J end lost 7 bases, and 12 bases lay between the germline ends. The CDR3 has 13 amino acids. Germline CDR1 MDHEN, CDR2 SYDVKM. The CDR3 is CASSVFGGQPQHF. As DNA, the CDR3 is TGTGCCAGCAGTGTGTTTGGAGGGCAGCCCCAGCATTTT.

With regard to this clonotype: An end of the junction does not agree with germline; a read error may underlie this. The chain employs TRBV4-1 and TRBJ2-3; D unclear. The CDR3 is 12 residues long. Germline V gene lookup returns CDR1 MGHRA and CDR2 YSYEKL. The CDR3 region has the DNA TGCGTCAGCAGCCAAAACATGGATACGCAGTATTTT. Protein product: CVSSQNMDTQYF.

This chain links TRBV11-3 with TRBJ2-1; 10 nucleotides agree with TRBD1. CDR3 length: 15 residues. Trimming at V came to 3 bases and at J to 6 bases, leaving 5 bases not matched to a gene. The germline V gene has CDR1 SGHNT and CDR2 YENEEA. The CDR3 is CASSFPGQGSNEQFF. The CDR3 coding sequence is TGTGCCAGCAGCTTCCCGGGACAGGGGAGCAATGAGCAGTTCTTC.

V usage is TRBV7-2 and J usage is TRBJ2-3, with D possibly being TRBD2 (5 bases). The germline V gene has CDR1 SGHTA and CDR2 FQGNSA. Trimming took off 4 bases at V and 7 bases at J, with 15 bases between the two ends. The CDR3 length is 14 residues. The CDR3 nucleotides read TGTGCCAGCAGCTCGGATAGGACTGGTTATACGCAGTATTTT. Its protein is CASSSDRTGYTQYF.

The rearrangement links TRBV30 to TRBJ1-2; D gene uncertain. This CDR3 is 13 amino acids long. With 1 base removed from V and 4 bases from J, the gap between germline ends came to 10 bases. The germline V gene has CDR1 GTSNPN and CDR2 SVGIG (reference sequence). CDR3 residues: CAWSGGRIYGYTF. The DNA of the CDR3 is TGTGCCTGGAGTGGTGGTCGTATCTATGGCTACACCTTC.

This clonotype has more than one count but fewer than ten. This sequence joins TRBV7-9 and TRBJ1-5; D remains ambiguous. The CDR3 runs to 13 residues. Trimming removed 5 bases at V and 7 bases at J, with 12 bases between. Germline-derived CDR1 and CDR2 are SEHNR and FQNEAQ (reference sequence). CDR3 bases: TGTGCCAGCAGCGGGGAAGGCAGACAGCCCCAGCATTTT. This encodes CASSGEGRQPQHF.

In this sample, this clonotype turned up a few times. The rearrangement joins TRBV7-2 to TRBJ2-3, with 9 bases matching TRBD2. The CDR3 sequence is 16 residues long. J was trimmed by 7 bases and V by 1 base; bases with no gene match: 9. Per the germline V gene, CDR1 is SGHTA and CDR2 is FQGNSA. The CDR3 DNA is TGTGCCAGCAGCTTAGATCTGCGCGGGGGGGCCCATACGCAGTATTTT. It specifies CASSLDLRGGAHTQYF.

The gene calls are TRBV7-2 and TRBJ2-5; TRBD1 is a possible D gene (5 bases). CDR1 SGHTA and CDR2 FQGNSA come from the germline V gene. V was trimmed by 2 bases and J by 5 bases, leaving 9 bases between them. This CDR3 contains 13 residues. The CDR3 bases are TGTGCCAGCAGCTTACAGGGATGGGAGACCCAGTACTTC. It specifies CASSLQGWETQYF.

The rearrangement uses TRBV20-1 and TRBJ2-7; the D call may be TRBD1 or TRBD2 (6 bases each). The CDR3 has 15 amino acids. Germline CDR1 reads DFQATT; CDR2 reads SNEGSKA (reference sequence). Trimming removed 6 bases at V and 1 base at J, with 19 bases between. This CDR3 is CSALGGTSASYEQYF. The CDR3 DNA follows: TGCAGTGCGCTAGGGGGGACAAGCGCTTCCTACGAGCAGTACTTC.

V and J are TRBV6-5 and TRBJ2-7; D is ambiguous. In germline, CDR1 is MNHEY, CDR2 SVGAGI. This CDR3 region has 15 residues. Trimming removed 7 bases at V and 1 base at J, with 17 bases between. CDR3 in DNA: TGTGCCAGCAATTCCGGCGGAACGGATTCCTACGAGCAGTACTTC. Its translation: CASNSGGTDSYEQYF.

As concerns this clonotype: Mismatch with germline at one junction end may stem from a read error. The V call is TRBV9, the J call TRBJ2-3; 9 nucleotides line up with TRBD1. The CDR3 is made up of 15 amino acids. Germline loops: CDR1 SGDLS, CDR2 YYNGEE. The CDR3 loop is CASSALTGGTDAQYF. In nucleotides, the CDR3 is TGTGCCAGCAGCGCCCTGACAGGGGGAACAGATGCGCAGTATTTT.

The chain uses TRBV25-1 and TRBJ2-3, with 7 bases aligning to TRBD1. Per the germline V gene, CDR1 is MGHDK and CDR2 is SYGVNS. V gave up 4 bases and J gave up 0 bases; unmatched junction bases: 13. The CDR3 consists of 18 residues. CDR3 in DNA: TGTGCCAGCAGTGGACACCGCCGGGGACAGAGTAGCACAGATACGCAGTATTTT. As protein: CASSGHRRGQSSTDTQYF.

This clonotype was seen a handful of times. The chain links TRBV29-1 to TRBJ1-4; weak D call: TRBD1 (5 bases). The CDR3 loop spans 14 amino acids. V was shortened by 4 bases and J by 3 bases, with 12 bases between the two germline ends. CDR1 and CDR2 (germline): SQVTM, ANQGSEA. The CDR3 DNA follows: TGCAGCGTTGGGGAGGGGACTGCTAATGAAAAACTGTTTTTT. Translation gives CSVGEGTANEKLFF. Combining the CDR3 with reference TRBV29-1 and TRBJ1-4 gives the whole variable domain SAVISQKPSRDICQRGTSLTIQCQVDSQVTMMFWYRQQPGQSLTLIATANQGSEATYESGFVIDKFPISRPNLTFSTLTVSNMSPEDSSIYLCSVGEGTANEKLFFGSGTQLSVL.

The chain carries TRBV20-1 and TRBJ2-3; D call uncertain. V was trimmed by 2 bases and J by 0 bases, leaving 6 bases between them. CDR1 and CDR2 from the germline V gene are DFQATT and SNEGSKA (reference sequence). The CDR3 consists of 13 residues. The CDR3 nucleotides read TGCAGTGCTAGACTAGGAAGCACAGATACGCAGTATTTT. Its translation is CSARLGSTDTQYF.

In this sample, this clonotype is medium-sized (0.01 to 0.1%). The chain combines TRBV28 with TRBJ1-6, with TRBD1 matching over 8 bases. The CDR3 contains 15 residues. V lost 5 bases to trimming and J lost 10 bases; unmatched junction nucleotides: 10. CDR1 and CDR2 (germline): MDHEN, SYDVKM. This CDR3 is CASSHGQGNISPLHF. CDR3 in DNA: TGTGCCAGCAGTCACGGACAGGGTAATATATCACCCCTCCACTTT.

This chain connects TRBV10-2 to TRBJ2-1; weak D call: TRBD2 (5 bases). Trimming shortened V by 0 bases and J by 4 bases, and 7 bases separated the two germline ends. CDR1 and CDR2 from the germline V gene are WSHSY and SAAADI. The length of the CDR3 is 14 residues. Here the CDR3 reads CASSESGGYNEQFF. In DNA form, the CDR3 reads TGCGCCAGCAGTGAGTCCGGAGGATACAATGAGCAGTTCTTC.

The V gene is TRBV20-1, the J gene TRBJ2-7; D gene uncertain. CDR3 length: 11 amino acids. Looked up from germline, CDR1 is DFQATT and CDR2 is SNEGSKA (reference sequence). V was shortened by 6 bases and J by 7 bases, with 13 bases between the two germline ends. The CDR3 loop is CSAETPGEQYF. The CDR3 bases are TGCAGTGCCGAGACCCCCGGGGAGCAGTACTTC.

The count of this clonotype is one. V and J are TRBV24-1 and TRBJ2-7; D may correspond to TRBD1 or TRBD2 (5 bases each). Gene TRBJ2-5 matches the end of the DNA better, so the J call may be wrong. The CDR3 is 18 amino acids. CDR1 and CDR2 from the germline V gene are KGHDR and SFDVKD. The CDR3 loop is CATDPRPGGGPIQETQYF. DNA of the CDR3: TGTGCCACGGACCCGCGGCCTGGTGGGGGACCGATACAAGAGACCCAGTACTTC.

This clonotype was detected only a few times. V gene TRBV11-3 combines with J gene TRBJ2-7; D gene uncertain. Germline loops: CDR1 SGHNT, CDR2 YENEEA. The CDR3 covers 14 residues. Trimming removed 5 bases at V and 7 bases at J, with 18 bases between. The CDR3 protein is CASSHLTMGWEQYF. CDR3 nucleotide sequence: TGTGCCAGCAGCCACCTGACGATGGGGTGGGAGCAGTACTTC.

In its sample, this clonotype was seen a few times. The junction and the germline gene differ at one end; a read error may be behind it. The rearrangement links TRBV5-1 to TRBJ2-1, with TRBD2 matching over 14 bases. This CDR3 has 15 amino acids. Germline V gene data show CDR1 as SGHRS and CDR2 as YFSETQ. The CDR3 DNA reads as TGTGCCAGCAGCTTAGGGACTAGCGGGAGTAATGAGCAGTTCTTC. Translating gives CASSLGTSGSNEQFF.